These 15 T cell receptor beta chains came from one sample sequenced in a study of cytomegalovirus exposure and HLA in healthy donors. PCR primers comprised 60 Vbeta and 13 Jbeta primers. Profiling relied on immunoSEQ multiplex PCR, and the TCRdb table lists in-frame clones only, not all of them. This table holds some 110,000 clones, about 71% found once. The specimen was PBMCs. These receptors originate from a boy aged 10-17 years in good health and CMV-seronegative.

The rearrangement joins TRBV5-1 to TRBJ2-5, with 8 nucleotides matching TRBD2. Germline CDR1 SGHRS, CDR2 YFSETQ. With 4 bases clipped from V and 1 base from J, the junction kept 15 bases outside the gene matches. CDR3 size: 18 residues. This CDR3 reads CASSKPGRREGLQETQYF. CDR3 sequence (DNA): TGCGCCAGCAGCAAACCTGGACGTCGGGAGGGCCTCCAAGAGACCCAGTACTTC.

Comments on this clone: The junction departs from germline at one end; a sequencing error may be responsible. This chain uses TRBV7-9 with TRBJ1-1; D remains ambiguous. Per germline, CDR1 SEHNR and CDR2 FQNEAQ (reference sequence). The CDR3 covers 12 residues. CDR3 nucleotide sequence: TGTTCCAGCAGCCCAATGAACACTGAAGCTTTCTTT. Its translation is CSSSPMNTEAFF.

This clone was seen a few times. This chain connects TRBV5-4 to TRBJ2-7; 7 nucleotides match TRBD1. Trimming at V came to 3 bases and at J to 6 bases, leaving 3 bases not matched to a gene. The CDR3 sequence is 12 residues long. CDR1 SGHNT and CDR2 YYREEE come from the germline V gene (reference sequence). Written as DNA, the CDR3 is TGTGCCAGCAGCTCCGACAGGGTCGAGCAGTACTTC. Protein: CASSSDRVEQYF.

The V call is TRBV2, the J call TRBJ1-2; 8 bases agree with TRBD1. Germline V CDR1 and CDR2: SNHLY, FYNNEI. The V and J ends lost 6 bases and 8 bases, in that order; junction bases with no gene match: 2. The CDR3 contains 11 residues. As DNA, the CDR3 is TGTGCCAGCAGATCAGGGGGCGGCTACACCTTC. It yields the protein CASRSGGGYTF.

This sequence joins TRBV10-2 and TRBJ1-5; 8 positions match TRBD1. The V segment lost 4 bases and the J segment 5 bases; nucleotides outside the gene matches: 4. This CDR3 has 14 amino acids. From germline, CDR1 is WSHSY and CDR2 SAAADI. The CDR3 loop is CASSATGGDQPQHF. CDR3 in DNA: TGCGCCAGCAGTGCAACAGGGGGAGATCAGCCCCAGCATTTT.

J is TRBJ1-1 and V is TRBV10-3; D may be TRBD1 (5 bases). Per the germline V gene, CDR1 is ENHRY and CDR2 is SYGVKD. The CDR3 loop spans 12 amino acids. V was cut by 2 bases and J by 10 bases, with 11 bases left in between. The CDR3 nucleotides read TGTGCCATCAGTGAGGCAGGGAAGGCAGCTTTCTTT. It translates to CAISEAGKAAFF.

The V call is TRBV30, the J call TRBJ1-2, with 7 bases that match TRBD1. Germline lookup yields CDR1 GTSNPN and CDR2 SVGIG (reference sequence). The CDR3 extends over 15 amino acids. Trimming at V came to 3 bases and at J to 4 bases, leaving 11 bases not matched to a gene. This CDR3 reads CAWSHLQGQPYGYTF. CDR3 in DNA: TGTGCCTGGAGCCACCTCCAGGGACAGCCCTATGGCTACACCTTC. Variable domain in full (rest from reference TRBV30 and TRBJ1-2): SQTIHQWPATLVQPVGSPLSLECTVEGTSNPNLYWYRQAAGRGLQLLFYSVGIGQISSEVPQNLSASRPQDRQFILSSKKLLLSDSGFYLCAWSHLQGQPYGYTFGSGTRLTVV.

V usage is TRBV20-1 and J usage is TRBJ2-4; the D gene is possibly TRBD2 (5 bases). V lost 7 bases and J lost 2, with 6 bases in between. Per the germline V gene, CDR1 is DFQATT and CDR2 is SNEGSKA (reference sequence). The CDR3 totals 11 residues. CDR3 region: CSGGSKNIQYF. CDR3 nucleotides: TGCAGTGGAGGGTCCAAAAACATTCAGTACTTC.

This chain connects TRBV2 to TRBJ1-1, with unresolved D. CDR1 is SNHLY and CDR2 is FYNNEI in the germline V gene. V dropped 5 bases and J dropped 2 bases, with 6 bases sitting between them. The CDR3 is 12 residues long. CDR3 loop: CASSTLNTEAFF. DNA of the CDR3: TGTGCCAGCAGTACACTAAACACTGAAGCTTTCTTT. Together with reference TRBV2 and TRBJ1-1, the CDR3 gives the full variable domain: EPEVTQTPSHQVTQMGQEVILRCVPISNHLYFYWYRQILGQKVEFLVSFYNNEISEKSEIFDDQFSVERPDGSNFTLKIRSTKLEDSAMYFCASSTLNTEAFFGQGTRLTVV.

V gene TRBV5-1 combines with J gene TRBJ1-1, with D unclear. The CDR3 covers 14 residues. Trimming left V 0 bases short and J 5 bases short, with 11 bases between. Germline lookup yields CDR1 SGHRS and CDR2 YFSETQ. The CDR3 sequence: CASSLERVGTEAFF. Here the CDR3 DNA reads TGCGCCAGCAGCTTGGAGAGGGTGGGGACTGAAGCTTTCTTT.

The genes are TRBV28 and TRBJ1-6, with TRBD1 identical over 9 bases. V was pared by 6 bases and J by 0 bases, with 3 bases of the junction left unmatched. The CDR3 has 16 amino acids. CDR1 and CDR2 (germline): MDHEN, SYDVKM. CDR3 in amino acids: CASRQGASSYNSPLHF. As DNA, the CDR3 is TGTGCCAGCAGACAGGGGGCGAGCTCCTATAATTCACCCCTCCACTTT. The full variable domain, with the rest looked up from reference TRBV28 and TRBJ1-6, is DVKVTQSSRYLVKRTGEKVFLECVQDMDHENMFWYRQDPGLGLRLIYFSYDVKMKEKGDIPEGYSVSREKKERFSLILESASTNQTSMYLCASRQGASSYNSPLHFGNGTRLTVT.

The CDR3 loop is CAWSASAGNTIYF. CDR3 coding DNA: TGTGCCTGGAGCGCCTCGGCTGGAAACACCATATATTTT. This chain joins TRBV30 and TRBJ1-3; D not certain. Per the germline V gene, CDR1 is GTSNPN and CDR2 is SVGIG (reference sequence). Trimming took 3 bases from V and 2 from J, leaving 8 bases between them. The CDR3 consists of 13 residues.

The rearrangement links TRBV6-5 to TRBJ2-2; the D gene is possibly TRBD2 (7 bases). The V end lost 4 bases, the J end lost 7 bases, and 10 bases lay between the germline ends. This CDR3 is 13 amino acids long. Germline V gene lookup returns CDR1 MNHEY and CDR2 SVGAGI. The CDR3 protein is CASSWGGLGELFF. Here the CDR3 DNA reads TGTGCCAGCAGTTGGGGGGGGCTCGGGGAGCTGTTTTTT.

The chain joins TRBV28 to TRBJ2-3; maybe TRBD2 (7 bases). The V end was cut by 3 bases, the J end by 4 bases, with 20 bases between. The germline V gene has CDR1 MDHEN and CDR2 SYDVKM. The CDR3 totals 17 residues. The CDR3 reads CASSLGQKVGGADTQYF. For the CDR3, the DNA is TGTGCCAGCAGTTTGGGACAAAAGGTGGGAGGGGCAGATACGCAGTATTTT.

The chain recombines TRBV7-9 with TRBJ2-7; D is perhaps TRBD2 (5 bases). There are 13 residues in the CDR3. The germline V and J ends were trimmed by 3 bases and 7 bases, with 13 bases remaining between them. In germline, CDR1 is SEHNR, CDR2 FQNEAQ (reference sequence). In DNA form, the CDR3 reads TGTGCCAGCAGCTTGGAATTACGGGATGAGCAGTACTTC. This encodes CASSLELRDEQYF. The entire variable domain, with the rest obtained from reference TRBV7-9 and TRBJ2-7, is as follows: DTGVSQNPRHKITKRGQNVTFRCDPISEHNRLYWYRQTLGQGPEFLTYFQNEAQLEKSRLLSDRFSAERPKGSFSTLEIQRTEQGDSAMYLCASSLELRDEQYFGPGTRLTVT.